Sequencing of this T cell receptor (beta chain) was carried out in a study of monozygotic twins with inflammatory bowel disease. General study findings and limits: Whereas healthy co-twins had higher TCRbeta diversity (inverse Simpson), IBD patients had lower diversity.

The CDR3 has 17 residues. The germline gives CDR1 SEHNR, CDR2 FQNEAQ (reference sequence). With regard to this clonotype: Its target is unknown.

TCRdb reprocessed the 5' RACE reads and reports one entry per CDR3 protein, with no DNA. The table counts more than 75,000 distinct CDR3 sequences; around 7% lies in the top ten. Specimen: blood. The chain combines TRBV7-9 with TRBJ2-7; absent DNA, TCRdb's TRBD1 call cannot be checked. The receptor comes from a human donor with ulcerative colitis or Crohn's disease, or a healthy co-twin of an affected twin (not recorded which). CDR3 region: CASSPFETRGQGYEQYF.